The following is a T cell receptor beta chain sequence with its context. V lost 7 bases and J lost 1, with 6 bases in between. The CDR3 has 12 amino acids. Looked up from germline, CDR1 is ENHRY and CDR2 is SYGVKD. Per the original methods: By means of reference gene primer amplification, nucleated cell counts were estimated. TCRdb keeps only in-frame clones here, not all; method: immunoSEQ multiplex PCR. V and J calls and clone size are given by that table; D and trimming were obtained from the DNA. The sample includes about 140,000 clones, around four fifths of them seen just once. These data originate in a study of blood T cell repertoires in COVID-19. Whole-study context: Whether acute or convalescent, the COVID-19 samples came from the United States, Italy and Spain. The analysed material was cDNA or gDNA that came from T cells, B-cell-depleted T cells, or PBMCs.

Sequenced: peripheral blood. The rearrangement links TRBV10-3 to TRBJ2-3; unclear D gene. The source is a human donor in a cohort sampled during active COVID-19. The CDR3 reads CAINAGTDTQYF. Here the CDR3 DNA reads TGTGCCATCAATGCGGGCACAGATACGCAGTATTTT.